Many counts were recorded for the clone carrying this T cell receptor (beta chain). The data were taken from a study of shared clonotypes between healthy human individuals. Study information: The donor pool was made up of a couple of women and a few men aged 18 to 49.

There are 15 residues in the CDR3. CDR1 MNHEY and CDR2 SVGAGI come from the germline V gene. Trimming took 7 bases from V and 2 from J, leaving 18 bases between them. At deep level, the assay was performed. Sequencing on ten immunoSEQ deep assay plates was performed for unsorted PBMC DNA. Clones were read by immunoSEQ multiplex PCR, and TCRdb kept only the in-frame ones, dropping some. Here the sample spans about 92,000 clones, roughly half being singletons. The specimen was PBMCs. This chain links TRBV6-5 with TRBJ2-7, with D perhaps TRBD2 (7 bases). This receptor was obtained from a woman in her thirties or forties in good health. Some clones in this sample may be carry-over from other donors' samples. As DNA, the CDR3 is TGTGCCAGCACTCCCCCGAGCGGGGACACCTACGAGCAGTACTTC. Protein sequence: CASTPPSGDTYEQYF.